These T cell receptor beta chains were read from a single sample in a study of technical replicates of blood from a handful of donors. Some clones are missing from TCRdb's copy, which holds only in-frame ones; the method was immunoSEQ multiplex PCR. Altogether 80,000 to 90,000 clones are present, roughly 94% being singletons, with the ten largest covering less than 0.25%. Sequenced input: T cells isolated from PBMCs. The receptors were sampled from a human donor in good health. CDR3s include the opening cysteine and the closing phenylalanine or tryptophan. A D gene is named only where the DNA matches it firmly. The size field is filled for only some rows; it gives once, few, many or a size class.

>TRBV6-1|NA|TRBJ1-5|NA
CASSLTGFNQPQHF
TGTGCCAGCAGTCTGACAGGCTTCAATCAGCCCCAGCATTTT
>TRBV29-1|NA|TRBJ2-7|TRBD1
CSVVTGLVSEQYF
TGCAGCGTAGTGACAGGGCTTGTTAGCGAGCAGTACTTC
>TRBV6-5|NA|TRBJ1-3|NA
CASTRTPSSGNTIYF
TGTGCCAGCACTCGGACACCAAGCTCTGGAAACACCATATATTTT
>TRBV5-4|few|TRBJ2-5|NA
CASSLEAKPETQYF
TGTGCCAGCAGCTTGGAAGCCAAACCAGAGACCCAGTACTTC
>TRBV5-1|once|TRBJ2-7|NA
CASSPTGISYEQYF
TGCGCCAGCAGCCCGACAGGAATTTCCTACGAGCAGTACTTC
>TRBV19|NA|TRBJ1-5|NA
CASRYYSGRNQPQHF
TGTGCCAGTAGATATTACAGCGGTCGAAATCAGCCCCAGCATTTT
>TRBV6-1|once|TRBJ2-7|TRBD1
CAATLAGTGAYEQYF
TGTGCCGCCACTCTCGCCGGGACAGGGGCCTACGAGCAGTACTTC
>TRBV28|NA|TRBJ1-3|NA
CASSRGTRLDDF
TGTGCCAGCTCCCGCGGGACGCGACTTGACGATTTT
>TRBV6-1|NA|TRBJ2-7|NA
CASSLGDEQYF
TGTGCCAGCAGCCTAGGGGACGAGCAGTACTTC
>TRBV5-1|NA|TRBJ1-1|NA
CASSVRGDTEAFF
TGCGCCAGCAGCGTCAGGGGAGACACTGAAGCTTTCTTT
>TRBV14|NA|TRBJ2-7|NA
CASSQGSAGAYEQYF
TGTGCCAGCAGCCAAGGGTCGGCAGGGGCCTACGAGCAGTACTTC
>TRBV30|NA|TRBJ1-6|NA
CAWTQGSSYNSPLHF
TGTGCCTGGACCCAGGGGAGCTCCTATAATTCACCCCTCCACTTT
>TRBV6-5|NA|TRBJ2-2|TRBD2
CASRPTSGPTGELFF
TGTGCCAGCAGACCCACTAGCGGCCCCACCGGGGAGCTGTTTTTT
>TRBV6-1|NA|TRBJ2-7|TRBD2
CASSEGRLAGPGEQYF
TGTGCCAGCAGTGAAGGGAGACTAGCGGGACCGGGGGAGCAGTACTTC
>TRBV19|NA|TRBJ2-1|TRBD1
CAGGQGNPEQFF
TGTGCCGGGGGACAGGGTAATCCTGAGCAGTTCTTC
>TRBV15|NA|TRBJ2-2|TRBD2
CATSRVLTGRSVAGELFF
TGTGCCACCAGCAGAGTCCTCACCGGGAGGTCCGTGGCCGGGGAGCTGTTTTTT
>TRBV11-3|NA|TRBJ2-7|NA
CASSSSSTYEQYF
TGTGCCAGCAGCTCCTCGAGTACCTACGAGCAGTACTTC